Each of the 19 T cell receptor beta chains below was sequenced from the same sample in a study of T cell changes during pregnancy in multiple sclerosis. Sequencing used immunoSEQ multiplex PCR; TCRdb keeps in-frame clones, though not all of them. The data show about 100,000 clones, roughly 92% seen once. Sequences were derived from peripheral blood, sampled in the second trimester of pregnancy. These receptors were collected from a female donor with multiple sclerosis, enrolled in a pregnancy study.

The V call is TRBV5-1, the J call TRBJ1-1, with unresolved D. The CDR3 runs 11 residues. Deletions cut 4 bases from V and 8 bases from J, with 9 bases between. Germline V gene sequence: CDR1 SGHRS, CDR2 YFSETQ. CDR3 loop: CASSTTDEAFF. CDR3 coding DNA: TGCGCCAGCAGCACGACTGACGAAGCTTTCTTT.

The chain is built from TRBV2 and TRBJ2-7, with 7 bases matching TRBD1. CDR3 length equals 16 residues. Per the germline V gene, CDR1 is SNHLY and CDR2 is FYNNEI. Germline trimming cut 4 bases from V and 0 bases from J; bases unmatched to any gene: 9. The CDR3 reads CASSGGQAVSSYEQYF. The CDR3 region has the DNA TGTGCCAGCAGTGGCGGACAGGCGGTAAGCTCCTACGAGCAGTACTTC. The full variable domain, with the rest looked up from reference TRBV2 and TRBJ2-7, is EPEVTQTPSHQVTQMGQEVILRCVPISNHLYFYWYRQILGQKVEFLVSFYNNEISEKSEIFDDQFSVERPDGSNFTLKIRSTKLEDSAMYFCASSGGQAVSSYEQYFGPGTRLTVT.

The rearrangement links TRBV10-3 to TRBJ1-2, with D tentatively TRBD1 (5 bases). CDR1 and CDR2 from the germline V gene are ENHRY and SYGVKD. V lost 0 bases, J lost 5 bases, and 16 bases lay in between. This CDR3 region has 16 residues. CDR3 nucleotides: TGTGCCATCAGTGAGTCGAGATTTCCAGGGAAGTATGGCTACACCTTC. It specifies CAISESRFPGKYGYTF.

This chain uses TRBV25-1 with TRBJ1-3, with D maybe TRBD1 (5 bases). This CDR3 has 15 residues. Trimming took 6 bases from V and 3 from J, leaving 15 bases between them. The germline CDR1 and CDR2 sequences are MGHDK and SYGVNS. CDR3 bases: TGTGCCAGCAGCCACGCGGGGGGTCTTGGAAACACCATATATTTT. This sequence encodes CASSHAGGLGNTIYF.

The rearrangement links TRBV5-4 to TRBJ1-1; 10 bases fit TRBD1. The CDR3 spans 15 residues. V was pared by 1 base and J by 1 base, with 1 base of the junction left unmatched. CDR1 is SGHNT, CDR2 YYREEE, per germline (reference sequence). The CDR3 reads CASSLRQGANTEAFF. The CDR3 bases are TGTGCCAGCAGCTTGAGACAGGGGGCGAACACTGAAGCTTTCTTT.

The chain joins TRBV4-1 to TRBJ1-1; D is unresolved. Germline V lookup: CDR1 MGHRA, CDR2 YSYEKL. V lost 4 bases and J 1 base, leaving 16 bases between the germline ends. The CDR3 sequence is 16 residues long. This CDR3 reads CASSLNPDTWNTEAFF. Written as DNA, the CDR3 is TGCGCCAGCAGCCTAAACCCCGACACATGGAACACTGAAGCTTTCTTT.

V usage is TRBV5-4 and J usage is TRBJ2-5; 10 positions match TRBD1. Germline V gives CDR1 SGHNT, CDR2 YYREEE (reference sequence). The CDR3 is 15 amino acids. Germline trimming cut 4 bases from V and 3 bases from J; bases unmatched to any gene: 6. The CDR3 loop reads CASSPRQGAEETQYF. CDR3 in DNA: TGTGCCAGCAGCCCGCGACAGGGGGCGGAAGAGACCCAGTACTTC. Together with reference TRBV5-4 and TRBJ2-5, the CDR3 gives the full variable domain: ETGVTQSPTHLIKTRGQQVTLRCSSQSGHNTVSWYQQALGQGPQFIFQYYREEENGRGNFPPRFSGLQFPNYSSELNVNALELDDSALYLCASSPRQGAEETQYFGPGTRLLVL.

This clone was picked up a small number of times. The rearrangement joins TRBV30 to TRBJ1-1; TRBD1 agrees at 8 bases. The CDR3 extends over 14 amino acids. Germline assignment: CDR1 GTSNPN and CDR2 SVGIG (reference sequence). J gave up 6 bases and V 4 bases, and 10 bases lay outside the gene matches. The chain's CDR3 is CAWIPPGGGAEAFF. DNA for the CDR3: TGTGCCTGGATACCGCCAGGGGGCGGGGCTGAAGCTTTCTTT.

The chain combines TRBV5-1 with TRBJ2-1; D ambiguous. Trimming pared 4 bases from V and 4 bases from J, leaving 6 bases between. The CDR3 spans 12 residues. Germline V gene lookup returns CDR1 SGHRS and CDR2 YFSETQ. The CDR3 nucleotides are TGCGCCAGCAGCCTGTCGTACAATGAGCAGTTCTTC. This codes for CASSLSYNEQFF.

The chain has TRBV19 and TRBJ1-1; weak D call: TRBD1 (5 bases). Germline CDR1 LNHDA, CDR2 SQIVND (reference sequence). Trimming removed 5 bases from V and 4 bases from J, with 17 bases in between. The CDR3 is 15 residues long. CDR3 coding DNA: TGTGCCAGTAGTCCGAGCGTGTGGGGACTCACTGAAGCTTTCTTT. Translation gives CASSPSVWGLTEAFF.

V and J are TRBV30 and TRBJ2-2, with 7 bases matching TRBD2. CDR3 length: 14 amino acids. V dropped 3 bases and J dropped 5; count of bases not matched to a gene: 6. Germline V gene lookup returns CDR1 GTSNPN and CDR2 SVGIG (reference sequence). The CDR3 region has the DNA TGTGCCTGGAGGGGAGGGACCTTAACCGGGGAGCTGTTTTTT. It translates to CAWRGGTLTGELFF.

V is TRBV4-1 and J is TRBJ2-3; 10 bases match TRBD2. With 0 bases clipped from V and 6 bases from J, the junction kept 6 bases outside the gene matches. The germline V gene encodes CDR1 MGHRA and CDR2 YSYEKL. The CDR3 is made up of 16 amino acids. CDR3: CASSQESGGAVDTQYF. DNA for the CDR3: TGCGCCAGCAGCCAAGAGAGCGGGGGGGCCGTGGATACGCAGTATTTT.

This chain joins TRBV19 and TRBJ2-7; possible D gene TRBD2, 6 bases. CDR3 length: 16 residues. Germline assignment: CDR1 LNHDA and CDR2 SQIVND (reference sequence). V lost 6 bases and J lost 5, with 23 bases in between. Written as DNA, the CDR3 is TGTGCCAGTAGACCGAGAATTACAGCCGGAGGGGACGAGCAGTACTTC. Translating it yields CASRPRITAGGDEQYF.

This chain uses TRBV6-1 with TRBJ2-5; 7 bases are a match to TRBD1. The germline V gene has CDR1 MNHNS and CDR2 SASEGT. V trimming: 6 bases; J trimming: 1 base; junction bases outside the gene matches: 2. The CDR3 contains 13 residues. The CDR3 spells CASRGTAQETQYF. DNA for the CDR3: TGTGCCAGCAGAGGGACAGCCCAAGAGACCCAGTACTTC.

The V and J genes are TRBV9 and TRBJ2-1; 9 nucleotides align to TRBD1. Unmatched junction bases numbered 1, after V lost 0 bases and J lost 6 bases. CDR3 length equals 14 residues. Germline CDR1 reads SGDLS; CDR2 reads YYNGEE. CDR3 bases: TGTGCCAGCAGCGTAGGACAGGGGGGCAATGAGCAGTTCTTC. Its protein product is CASSVGQGGNEQFF.

The rearrangement joins TRBV5-6 to TRBJ2-5, with TRBD1 matching over 10 bases. CDR3 length: 16 amino acids. V lost 1 base to trimming and J lost 1 base; unmatched junction nucleotides: 4. Germline loops: CDR1 SGHDT, CDR2 YYEEEE. CDR3 region: CASSLFGTGVQETQYF. DNA of the CDR3: TGTGCCAGCAGCTTGTTCGGGACAGGGGTCCAAGAGACCCAGTACTTC.

The chain combines TRBV5-1 with TRBJ2-7; TRBD1 might be the D (6 bases). Per the germline V gene, CDR1 is SGHRS and CDR2 is YFSETQ. The V end lost 3 bases, the J end lost 0 bases, and 13 bases lay between the germline ends. The CDR3 sequence is 15 residues long. CDR3 sequence reads: CASSSRTDSSYEQYF. CDR3 DNA sequence: TGCGCCAGCAGCTCCCGGACGGACAGCTCCTACGAGCAGTACTTC.

This clone showed up just a few times. The chain uses TRBV4-1 and TRBJ2-6; the D gene is possibly TRBD1 (5 bases). V dropped 1 base and J dropped 2 bases, with 15 bases sitting between them. The germline gives CDR1 MGHRA, CDR2 YSYEKL. The CDR3 has 18 residues. The CDR3 DNA follows: TGCGCCAGCAGCCAAGGGCACTCGCAGGGTCCTGGGGCCAACGTCCTGACTTTC. Its protein product is CASSQGHSQGPGANVLTF.

This rearrangement joins TRBV7-9 to TRBJ2-7; 11 nucleotides line up with TRBD2. Germline V gives CDR1 SEHNR, CDR2 FQNEAQ (reference sequence). J was trimmed by 6 bases and V by 7 bases; bases with no gene match: 20. The CDR3 loop spans 18 amino acids. CDR3 loop: CASTAKGSGRALSIEQYF. The CDR3 coding sequence is TGTGCCAGCACCGCGAAGGGTAGCGGGAGGGCCTTAAGTATCGAGCAGTACTTC.